A selection of T cell receptor beta chains follows, all from one sample in a study of response to subunit inactivated influenza vaccine. TCRdb called the RT-PCR reads again in MiXCR, with one record for every CDR3 protein. Of 550,000 to 650,000 distinct CDR3 sequences detected, roughly 10% appear once; the ten largest clones hold about 10%. The sample was PBMCs from blood, taken on the day of vaccination. The origin of the receptors is a man aged 45-65 years who received an inactivated influenza vaccine. CDR3s include the opening cysteine and the closing phenylalanine or tryptophan. The D gene is left open where the match is weak. Expanded clones are given a class, and other clones once, few, many or no size at all.

cdr3_nt	cdr3_aa	clone_size	d_call	v_call	j_call
TGTGCCAGCAGTTTTGAGGGTACCGATAATAGCAATCAGCCCCAGCATTTT	CASSFEGTDNSNQPQHF	few	NA	TRBV12-3/TRBV12-4	TRBJ1-5
TGTGCCAGCAGCGAAACTAGCGGGAGAAAGGATACGCAGTATTTT	CASSETSGRKDTQYF	NA	TRBD2	TRBV7-2	TRBJ2-3
TGTGCCAGCAGTCGAACGACTAGCGGGAGCACAGATACGCAGTATTTT	CASSRTTSGSTDTQYF	NA	TRBD2	TRBV12-3/TRBV12-4	TRBJ2-3
TGTGCCAGCAGTTTAATGCGGGAGGGCAATGAGCAGTTCTTC	CASSLMREGNEQFF	few	TRBD2	TRBV27	TRBJ2-1
TGTGCCAGCAGTTTAACCGACAGGGGGCTCGAGCAGTACTTC	CASSLTDRGLEQYF	NA	TRBD1	TRBV28	TRBJ2-7
TGTGCCAGCAGCCAGTCAACCCTAATTAATGAAAAACTGTTTTTT	CASSQSTLINEKLFF	few	NA	TRBV3-1	TRBJ1-4
TGCAGTGCTTGGGGGCGGGGCTCCTACAATGAGCAGTTCTTC	CSAWGRGSYNEQFF	few	NA	TRBV20-1	TRBJ2-1
TGCGCCAGCAGCCCCGGGACAGACTTCACAGATACGCAGTATTTT	CASSPGTDFTDTQYF	few	TRBD1	TRBV4-3	TRBJ2-3
TGTGCCAGCAGTTATTTACCCCCGGGGCGTAACAATGAGCAGTTCTTC	CASSYLPPGRNNEQFF	NA	NA	TRBV12-3/TRBV12-4	TRBJ2-1
TGCGCCAGCAGCCAAAGGGGCCCCACAGACACAGATACGCAGTATTTT	CASSQRGPTDTDTQYF	NA	NA	TRBV4-3	TRBJ2-3
TGCGCCAGCAGCCAATCTTTTGGACTGAGACTAGCGGGGGTTTCGAGTGAGCAGTTCTTC	CASSQSFGLRLAGVSSEQFF	few	TRBD2	TRBV4-3	TRBJ2-1
TGTGCCAGCAGTTTCTCGGACAGTTACGAGCAGTACTTC	CASSFSDSYEQYF	NA	NA	TRBV12-3/TRBV12-4	TRBJ2-7
TGTGCCAGCTCACCCCGGACTAGCGGCCACAATGAGCAGTTCTTC	CASSPRTSGHNEQFF	NA	TRBD2	TRBV18	TRBJ2-1
TGTGCCAGCAGCACTAAATACGAGCAGTACTTC	CASSTKYEQYF	many	NA	TRBV7-2	TRBJ2-7
TGTGCCAGCAGGCGGGGACAGGGGAGGACCGGGGAGCTGTTTTTT	CASRRGQGRTGELFF	many	TRBD1	TRBV12-3/TRBV12-4	TRBJ2-2
TGCGCCAGCAGCCTTACTCGACTAGCGGTCGAGTTCTTC	CASSLTRLAVEFF	many	TRBD2	TRBV5-1	TRBJ2-1
TGCAGTGCTAGCCCTCGTTCGGGACTAGCAGCCCTTGGGGCCAACGTCCTGACTTTC	CSASPRSGLAALGANVLTF	NA	TRBD2	TRBV20-1	TRBJ2-6
TGTGCCAGCAGTTACCTCCGAGGGGACAGAAACTATGGCTACACCTTC	CASSYLRGDRNYGYTF	NA	TRBD1	TRBV6-5	TRBJ1-2
TGTGCCAGCAGTTGGACAGGGCGCTCCTACGAGCAGTACTTC	CASSWTGRSYEQYF	NA	TRBD1	TRBV6-2/TRBV6-3	TRBJ2-7
TGCGCCAGCAGCCAAGAAGTTATAGCGGCTGAGCAGTTCTTC	CASSQEVIAAEQFF	few	NA	TRBV4-3	TRBJ2-1
TGCGCCAGCAGCGCGGCGGGGGAGACAGATACGCAGTATTTT	CASSAAGETDTQYF	NA	TRBD2	TRBV5-1	TRBJ2-3
TGTGCCAGCAGCCAAACGCGGCCACCCCTCCACTTT	CASSQTRPPLHF	few	NA	TRBV4-2	TRBJ1-6
TGCGCCAGCAGCCTACAGCGGGGCTATGAGCAGTTCTTC	CASSLQRGYEQFF	NA	TRBD2	TRBV5-1	TRBJ2-1
TGCGCCAGCAGCCAAGATATGGTCGGCGGGACTAACACCGGGGAGCTGTTTTTT	CASSQDMVGGTNTGELFF	NA	NA	TRBV4-3	TRBJ2-2
TGTGCCATCAGTGAGACAACAGGGAACCAAGAGACCCAGTACTTC	CAISETTGNQETQYF	many	NA	TRBV10-3	TRBJ2-5
TGTGCCAGCTCACCGGACACAGGGGGAGCTGAAGCTTTCTTT	CASSPDTGGAEAFF	few	TRBD1	TRBV18	TRBJ1-1
TGTGCCAGCAGCCAATTCGCGGCTAGCGGGAGGGAATACAATGAGCAGTTCTTC	CASSQFAASGREYNEQFF	once	TRBD2	TRBV14	TRBJ2-1
TGTGCCAGCTCACCACCGGTAGGGGGCGCGAGGACCGGGGAGCTGTTTTTT	CASSPPVGGARTGELFF	NA	TRBD1	TRBV18	TRBJ2-2
TGTGCCACTCAGACTAGCGGACTCCTAGATACGCAGTATTTT	CATQTSGLLDTQYF	NA	TRBD2	TRBV2	TRBJ2-3
TGTGCCAGCAGTTTAAATCCGAGGACAGGGGCCACCTACGAGCAGTACTTC	CASSLNPRTGATYEQYF	few	TRBD1	TRBV28	TRBJ2-7
TGTGCCACCAGTGATCCCGACGACAGGGGGGATAATGAGCAGTTCTTC	CATSDPDDRGDNEQFF	few	TRBD1	TRBV24-1	TRBJ2-1
TGCGCCAGCAGCCAAGCGAGGGACAGGGGAAAATCCTATAATTCACCCCTCCACTTT	CASSQARDRGKSYNSPLHF	many	TRBD1	TRBV4-1	TRBJ1-6
TGTGCCAGCAGTTACTCGGGGACAGGGTGGAATGAGCAGTTCTTC	CASSYSGTGWNEQFF	many	TRBD1	TRBV6-2/TRBV6-3	TRBJ2-1
TGTGCCAGCAGGGACAGGGGGACCTACGAGCAGTACTTC	CASRDRGTYEQYF	many	TRBD1	TRBV28	TRBJ2-7
TGTGCCAGCAGCCAAGATTCTAGCGGGGAGCGGGGGCTGACTATAAAGACCCAGTACTTC	CASSQDSSGERGLTIKTQYF	NA	TRBD2	TRBV3-1	TRBJ2-5
TGTGCCAGCAGTCTTAATCCGACAGGGGACGAGCAGTACTTC	CASSLNPTGDEQYF	many	TRBD1	TRBV27	TRBJ2-7
TGTGCCAGCAGCCACCATCTGGGCAATCAGCCCCAGCATTTT	CASSHHLGNQPQHF	few	NA	TRBV3-1	TRBJ1-5
TGTGCCAGCAGTTCACAGGGAGCCAAAAACATTCAGTACTTC	CASSSQGAKNIQYF	NA	NA	TRBV28	TRBJ2-4
TGTGCCAGCAGCTTAGACGAACGGCGGGAGTATGACGAGCAGTACTTC	CASSLDERREYDEQYF	few	TRBD2	TRBV11-2	TRBJ2-7
TGTGCCAGCTCACCATCAACAGGGGTCAGTGAGCAGTTCTTC	CASSPSTGVSEQFF	NA	TRBD1	TRBV18	TRBJ2-1
TGTGCCACCAGCAGAGACCTCCTAGCGACCCTCAACACCGGGGAGCTGTTTTTT	CATSRDLLATLNTGELFF	few	NA	TRBV15	TRBJ2-2
TGTGCCAGCAGTTACTCTTCAAACAATGAGCAGTTCTTC	CASSYSSNNEQFF	few	NA	TRBV6-2/TRBV6-3	TRBJ2-1
TGCAGTGCTTCGGACCTCGACGGTGGGGCCTACGAGCAGTACTTC	CSASDLDGGAYEQYF	NA	NA	TRBV20-1	TRBJ2-7
TGTGCCAGCAGTCAGACTGACGGGTCCTCCTACGAGCAGTACTTC	CASSQTDGSSYEQYF	few	NA	TRBV7-9	TRBJ2-7
TGTGCCAGCAGCCCCTCCGGACTAGCGGGCCGCAACCAGTTCTTC	CASSPSGLAGRNQFF	few	TRBD2	TRBV7-9	TRBJ2-1